These 27 T cell receptor beta chains share one sample of origin, sequenced in a study of T cells after yellow fever vaccination (dated by TCRdb to 2018 to 2020). Library prep was done by 5' RACE. Sequencing took place on an Illumina HiSeq 2500. TCRdb reran the public reads through fastp at Q25 and MiXCR, keeping productive beta chains. Records with the same CDR3 protein are collapsed into one entry carrying the most frequent genes and DNA. This sample lists roughly 120,000 distinct CDR3 sequences; more than 6.5% were detected once. Together, the top ten hold 2.5% of the sample. This specimen's treatment or condition label, per the study, means: live attenuated yellow fever vaccine strain. The sample was CD4+ T cells sorted from PBMCs, taken more than 8 days after the first yellow fever vaccination. Every receptor here comes from a man younger than 35 who received the YFV17D yellow fever vaccine.

This clonotype was detected ten times or more. The chain combines TRBV12-3 or TRBV12-4 with TRBJ2-1; D is perhaps TRBD2 (5 bases). V was pared by 5 bases and J by 9 bases, with 17 bases between. This CDR3 has 14 residues. CDR3 nucleotide sequence: TGTGCCAGCAGTCCCCTGGGTGGCGCGGGTGAGCAGTTCTTC. Translation: CASSPLGGAGEQFF.

This clonotype was recorded many times. The V call is TRBV7-2, the J call TRBJ1-4, with unresolved D. V lost 3 bases and J lost 0, with 8 bases in between. The CDR3 has 15 residues. In germline, CDR1 is SGHTA, CDR2 FQGNSA. The CDR3 DNA reads as TGTGCCAGCAGCTTGTTGGGAGCAACTAATGAAAAACTGTTTTTT. Its protein is CASSLLGATNEKLFF.

This clonotype has at least ten counts. The chain links TRBV4-3 to TRBJ2-5, with 11 bases matching TRBD2. The CDR3 sequence is 16 residues long. V lost 1 base and J lost 5; bases outside the gene matches: 6. CDR1 is LGHNA and CDR2 is YSLEER in the germline V gene. This CDR3 is CASSQVVAGGFETQYF. CDR3 nucleotide sequence: TGCGCCAGCAGCCAAGTTGTAGCGGGGGGGTTTGAGACCCAGTACTTC.

This clonotype was found many times. The chain joins TRBV12-3 or TRBV12-4 to TRBJ2-5, with D possibly matching TRBD1 (7 bases). V was clipped by 10 bases and J by 5 bases, with 23 bases between them. The CDR3 sequence is 15 residues long. CDR3 amino acids: CATTRNQGGGETQYF. CDR3 nucleotide sequence: TGTGCCACCACAAGAAATCAGGGGGGTGGGGAGACCCAGTACTTC.

This clonotype was counted many times. V usage is TRBV12-3 or TRBV12-4 and J usage is TRBJ2-7; the D gene could be TRBD1 or TRBD2 (6 bases each). Trimming cost V 5 bases and J 4 bases, with 15 bases left between them. There are 14 residues in the CDR3. The CDR3 nucleotides read TGTGCCAGCAGTCTAGGAGGGGGAAGGTACGAGCAGTACTTC. This gives the protein CASSLGGGRYEQYF.

This clonotype was picked up many times. CDR3 residues: CASSYRVGSYEQYF. DNA of the CDR3: TGTGCCAGCAGTTACCGGGTCGGTTCCTACGAGCAGTACTTC. The rearrangement joins TRBV6-2 or TRBV6-3 to TRBJ2-7; D is undetermined. This CDR3 is built from 14 residues. V was cut by 2 bases and J by 1 base, with 9 bases left in between. Germline CDR1 MNHEY, CDR2 SVGEGT.

There are many counts of this clonotype. The chain is built from TRBV6-5 and TRBJ2-3; D might be TRBD1 (6 bases). The CDR3 is 15 amino acids. V was cut by 4 bases and J by 0 bases, with 11 bases left in between. Germline V lookup: CDR1 MNHEY, CDR2 SVGAGI. CDR3 amino acids: CASSFRTASTDTQYF. CDR3 coding DNA: TGTGCCAGCAGTTTCCGGACAGCTAGCACAGATACGCAGTATTTT.

About this clonotype itself: This could be a read error, since a much larger clone is one nucleotide away. The genes are TRBV4-3 and TRBJ2-3; 7 nucleotides match TRBD1. V shed 5 bases and J 5 bases; nucleotides not matched to a gene: 10. The CDR3 runs to 15 residues. In germline, CDR1 is LGHNA, CDR2 YSLEER. The CDR3 DNA sequence: TGCGCCAGCAGCTCGGGACAGAGAAATCAAGATACGCAGTATTTT. This codes for CASSSGQRNQDTQYF.

This clonotype was counted at least ten times. V usage is TRBV2 and J usage is TRBJ2-5, with 10 bases matching TRBD2. CDR1 is SNHLY, CDR2 FYNNEI, per germline. The junction had 0 bases not matched to a gene; V was cut back by 11 bases and J by 3 bases. The CDR3 sequence is 11 residues long. CDR3 region: CAGTSEETQYF. CDR3 bases: TGTGCCGGGACTAGCGAAGAGACCCAGTACTTC.

This clonotype was counted ten times or more. This rearrangement joins TRBV12-3 or TRBV12-4 to TRBJ2-1, with D hard to call. The V gene lost 6 bases and the J gene lost 2 bases, with 11 bases spanning the gap. The CDR3 runs to 14 residues. As DNA, the CDR3 is TGTGCCAGCAGAACAGACCTAACCTACAATGAGCAGTTCTTC. Its protein is CASRTDLTYNEQFF.

V gene TRBV5-4 combines with J gene TRBJ2-6; 7 bases map to TRBD1. The V gene's germline CDR1 is SGHNT and CDR2 YYREEE (reference sequence). Trimming at V came to 4 bases and at J to 3 bases, leaving 4 bases not matched to a gene. CDR3 size: 15 residues. This CDR3 reads CASSRGQRGANVLTF. DNA for the CDR3: TGTGCCAGCAGCAGGGGACAGCGTGGGGCCAACGTCCTGACTTTC.

This clonotype was found once. The gene calls are TRBV3-1 and TRBJ2-3; 9 bases agree with TRBD1. Germline V gene data show CDR1 as LGHDT and CDR2 as YNNKEL (reference sequence). Losses at the gene ends were 8 bases for V and 8 bases for J; bases not matched to a gene: 14. The CDR3 contains 15 residues. The CDR3 DNA reads as TGTGCCAGCTGCAAACAGGGGGCCTCTTCGGGTACGCAGTATTTT. It translates to CASCKQGASSGTQYF.

Concerning this clonotype: It may be a read error: a sequence one base away is much more abundant. This sequence joins TRBV9 and TRBJ2-1, with a possible D match to TRBD2 (6 bases). V lost 0 bases to trimming and J lost 4 bases, with 11 bases between them. CDR3 length: 15 residues. The germline V gene encodes CDR1 SGDLS and CDR2 YYNGEE. CDR3 sequence (DNA): TGTGCCAGCAGCGTAGCTATCGGGACTTACAATGAGCAGTTCTTC. Translation: CASSVAIGTYNEQFF.

There are many counts of this clonotype. The chain employs TRBV5-6 and TRBJ1-2, with unresolved D. The germline gives CDR1 SGHDT, CDR2 YYEEEE. Trimming pared 6 bases from V and 0 bases from J, leaving 15 bases between. The CDR3 runs 15 residues. CDR3 amino acids: CASTDPHGANYGYTF. The CDR3 nucleotides read TGTGCCAGCACCGATCCTCATGGAGCTAACTATGGCTACACCTTC.

This clonotype has ten or more counts. The CDR3 region is CATSDSDRRWTF. In DNA, the CDR3 is TGTGCCACCAGTGATTCCGACAGGAGGTGGACCTTC. The V and J genes are TRBV24-1 and TRBJ1-2, with D possibly matching TRBD1 (6 bases). Between the trimmed V and J ends, which lost 2 bases and 14 bases, there was a span of 14 bases. Germline CDR1 is KGHDR and CDR2 is SFDVKD. The CDR3 is 12 residues long.

A few counts support this clonotype. The chain combines TRBV7-2 with TRBJ2-5; D is unresolved. This CDR3 is built from 14 residues. Per germline, CDR1 SGHTA and CDR2 FQGNSA. Trimming removed 1 base from V and 5 bases from J, with 11 bases in between. The CDR3 reads CASSLDLSRETQYF. The CDR3, as DNA: TGTGCCAGCAGCTTAGACCTTTCGCGTGAGACCCAGTACTTC.

This clonotype turned up a few times. The V gene is TRBV27, the J gene TRBJ1-2; 12 bases are a match to TRBD1. V lost 5 bases, J lost 0 bases, and 4 bases stayed unmatched. CDR1 and CDR2 from the germline V gene are MNHEY and SMNVEV (reference sequence). The CDR3 is 16 residues long. The CDR3 nucleotides are TGTGCCAGCAGTCCCGGGACAGGGGGCGCTAACTATGGCTACACCTTC. The encoded protein is CASSPGTGGANYGYTF.

This clonotype was seen many times. The chain joins TRBV7-2 to TRBJ2-1; D uncertain. The V gene lost 2 bases and the J gene lost 5 bases, with 10 bases spanning the gap. Germline values: CDR1 SGHTA, CDR2 FQGNSA. This CDR3 has 14 amino acids. CDR3 in amino acids: CASSLMGGDNEQFF. The CDR3 DNA reads TGTGCCAGCAGCTTAATGGGTGGGGACAATGAGCAGTTCTTC.

This clonotype was observed many times. This chain links TRBV18 with TRBJ2-7, with D unresolved. The V and J ends lost 2 bases and 4 bases respectively, with 9 bases between them. The CDR3 has 13 amino acids. Germline V gene lookup returns CDR1 KGHSH and CDR2 LQKENI. CDR3 nucleotides: TGTGCCAGCTCACCAACGGCAGCTTACGAGCAGTACTTC. Amino acids: CASSPTAAYEQYF.

Many counts were recorded for this clonotype. This chain connects TRBV3-1 to TRBJ2-4; 9 nucleotides agree with TRBD2. CDR1 LGHDT and CDR2 YNNKEL come from the germline V gene (reference sequence). There are 19 residues in the CDR3. J gave up 1 base and V 3 bases, and 13 bases lay outside the gene matches. CDR3 nucleotides: TGTGCCAGCAGCCACCCCACGGCGGGGGGGCCTGGGGCCAAAAACATTCAGTACTTC. It specifies CASSHPTAGGPGAKNIQYF.

This clonotype came up many times. This rearrangement joins TRBV5-1 to TRBJ2-1; D possibly corresponds to TRBD1 (6 bases). CDR3 size: 15 residues. Germline-derived CDR1 and CDR2 are SGHRS and YFSETQ. V lost 3 bases to trimming and J lost 2 bases, with 12 bases between them. This chain's CDR3 is CASSWTEKAYNEQFF. The CDR3, as DNA: TGCGCCAGCAGCTGGACAGAGAAGGCCTACAATGAGCAGTTCTTC.

The table lists this clonotype with a few counts. This chain joins TRBV5-4 and TRBJ1-4; D is uncertain. In germline, CDR1 is SGHNT, CDR2 YYREEE (reference sequence). V shed 1 base and J shed 0 bases, with 7 bases lying between them. CDR3 length: 15 amino acids. The CDR3 spells CASSLKVSTNEKLFF. In nucleotides, the CDR3 is TGTGCCAGCAGCTTGAAAGTGTCAACTAATGAAAAACTGTTTTTT.

This clonotype was picked up many times. The rearrangement uses TRBV4-3 and TRBJ2-2; no firm D call. Germline V CDR1 and CDR2: LGHNA, YSLEER. The V and J ends lost 0 bases and 2 bases respectively, with 16 bases between them. The CDR3 has 18 amino acids. CDR3: CASSQDLTLWANTGELFF. CDR3 nucleotide sequence: TGCGCCAGCAGCCAAGATCTGACACTTTGGGCCAACACCGGGGAGCTGTTTTTT.

This clonotype was seen at least ten times. This sequence joins TRBV5-1 and TRBJ2-1; either TRBD1 or TRBD2 may supply D (5 bases each). V was trimmed by 0 bases and J by 2 bases, leaving 9 bases between them. There are 15 residues in the CDR3. Germline-derived CDR1 and CDR2 are SGHRS and YFSETQ. The chain's CDR3 is CASSLVGETYNEQFF. As DNA, the CDR3 is TGCGCCAGCAGCTTGGTGGGGGAAACCTACAATGAGCAGTTCTTC.

At least ten counts were recorded for this clonotype. The chain carries TRBV7-3 and TRBJ2-3, with TRBD2 matching 13 bases. From germline, CDR1 is SGHTA and CDR2 FQGTGA. J was trimmed by 1 base and V by 4 bases; bases with no gene match: 14. The CDR3 runs 20 residues. As DNA, the CDR3 is TGTGCCAGCAGCTACAGACTTACTAGCGGGGGGGCCCCTGGCACAGATACGCAGTATTTT. This sequence encodes CASSYRLTSGGAPGTDTQYF.

In this sample, this clonotype turned up many times. An end of the junction differs from the germline gene, which may be a read error. The V call is TRBV6-2 or TRBV6-3, the J call TRBJ1-5, with D hard to call. Germline CDR1 is MNHEY and CDR2 is SVGEGT. The CDR3 extends over 13 amino acids. CDR3 nucleotide sequence: TGTGCCAGCGGTTACACGGCGTATCAGCCCCAGCATTTT. Amino acid sequence: CASGYTAYQPQHF.

This clonotype was observed many times. The rearrangement links TRBV30 to TRBJ2-2; D remains ambiguous. The V gene's germline CDR1 is GTSNPN and CDR2 SVGIG (reference sequence). The ends were cut back, 4 bases at V and 3 bases at J, with 6 bases in the middle. The CDR3 extends over 12 amino acids. The CDR3 reads CAWNGYTGELFF. In nucleotides, the CDR3 is TGTGCCTGGAACGGATACACCGGGGAGCTGTTTTTT.